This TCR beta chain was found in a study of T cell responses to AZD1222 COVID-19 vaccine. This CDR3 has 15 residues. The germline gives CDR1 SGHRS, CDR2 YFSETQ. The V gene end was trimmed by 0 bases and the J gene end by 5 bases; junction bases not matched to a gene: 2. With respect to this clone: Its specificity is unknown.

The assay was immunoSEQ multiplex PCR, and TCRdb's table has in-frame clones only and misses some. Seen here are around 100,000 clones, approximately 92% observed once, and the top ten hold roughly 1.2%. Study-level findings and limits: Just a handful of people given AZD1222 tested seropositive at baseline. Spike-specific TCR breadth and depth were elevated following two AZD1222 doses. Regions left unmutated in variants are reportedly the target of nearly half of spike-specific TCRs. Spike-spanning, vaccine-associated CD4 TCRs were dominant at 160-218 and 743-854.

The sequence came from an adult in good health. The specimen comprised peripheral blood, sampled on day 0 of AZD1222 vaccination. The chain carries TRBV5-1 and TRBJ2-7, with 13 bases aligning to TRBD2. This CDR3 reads CASSLGTSGGNEQYF. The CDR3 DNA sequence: TGCGCCAGCAGCTTGGGGACTAGCGGGGGAAACGAGCAGTACTTC. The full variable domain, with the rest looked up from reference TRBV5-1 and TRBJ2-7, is KAGVTQTPRYLIKTRGQQVTLSCSPISGHRSVSWYQQTPGQGLQFLFEYFSETQRNKGNFPGRFSGRQFSNSRSEMNVSTLELGDSALYLCASSLGTSGGNEQYFGPGTRLTVT.